A selection of T cell receptor beta chains follows, all from one sample in a study of blood T cell repertoires in COVID-19. Clones were read by immunoSEQ multiplex PCR, and TCRdb kept only the in-frame ones, dropping some. The table has about 270,000 clones, around 89% seen once; the top ten hold roughly 2.3%. Material for sequencing was PBMCs or T cells enriched from blood (not recorded which). The receptors here all came from a woman under 30 who had recovered from COVID-19. Both conserved end residues are part of each CDR3. Size is stated for part of the rows, as once, few or many counts, or as a class when the clone is expanded.

J gene	clone size	V gene	CDR3 protein
TRBJ1-2	.	TRBV7-9	CASSLEAGPYDNYGYTF
TRBJ1-3	once	TRBV6-9	CASSLGLNSGNTIYF
TRBJ1-5	.	TRBV5-1	CASSPGDSNQPQHF
TRBJ1-2	.	TRBV6-5	CASSYLYGVGYGYTF
TRBJ2-2	.	TRBV5-1	CASSPTGVDTGELFF
TRBJ2-1	.	TRBV11-2	CASSLAGRGLYNEQFF
TRBJ1-6	.	TRBV28	CASSLPGQYNSPLHF
TRBJ1-5	.	TRBV28	CASSLGGQPQHF
TRBJ2-3	.	TRBV14	CASSLWTSGGYTDTQYF
TRBJ2-7	.	TRBV2	CASSESRHLYYEQYF
TRBJ1-2	.	TRBV6-5	CASSYSRDRGDYGYTF
TRBJ2-1	.	TRBV11-3	CASSARGAVNEQFF
TRBJ2-7	.	TRBV6-4	CASSNTAGGLYEQYF
TRBJ2-1	.	TRBV5-1	CASSGGQGRGREQFF
TRBJ1-2	.	TRBV19	CASSNRGSYGYTF
TRBJ1-3	.	TRBV6-1	CASSALGTGSGNTIYF
TRBJ2-7	.	TRBV13	CASSPQDRGPREQYF